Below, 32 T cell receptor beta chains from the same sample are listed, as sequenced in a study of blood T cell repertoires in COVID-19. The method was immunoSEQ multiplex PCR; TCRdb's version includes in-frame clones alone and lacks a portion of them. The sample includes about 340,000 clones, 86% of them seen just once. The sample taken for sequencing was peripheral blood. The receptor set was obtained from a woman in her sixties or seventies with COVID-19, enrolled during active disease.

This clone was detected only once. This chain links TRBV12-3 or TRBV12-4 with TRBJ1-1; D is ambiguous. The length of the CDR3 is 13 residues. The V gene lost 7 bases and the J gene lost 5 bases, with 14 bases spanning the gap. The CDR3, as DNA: TGTGCCAGCAACCCTTCAAGCGGTACTGAAGCTTTCTTT. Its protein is CASNPSSGTEAFF.

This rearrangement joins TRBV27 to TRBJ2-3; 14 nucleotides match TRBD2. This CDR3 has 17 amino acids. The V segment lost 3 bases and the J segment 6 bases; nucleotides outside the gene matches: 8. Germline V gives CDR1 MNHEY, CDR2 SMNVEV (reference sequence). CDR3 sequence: CASSFLRTSGRSDTQYF. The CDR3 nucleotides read TGTGCCAGCAGTTTCCTTCGGACTAGCGGGAGGTCTGATACGCAGTATTTT.

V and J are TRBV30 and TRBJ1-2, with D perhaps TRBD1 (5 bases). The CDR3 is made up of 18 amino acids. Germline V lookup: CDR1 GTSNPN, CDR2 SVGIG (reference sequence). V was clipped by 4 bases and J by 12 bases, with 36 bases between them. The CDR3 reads CAWNVNIFERGLSRRDTF. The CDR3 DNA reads TGTGCCTGGAATGTAAACATATTCGAGAGGGGACTCAGCAGGAGAGACACCTTC.

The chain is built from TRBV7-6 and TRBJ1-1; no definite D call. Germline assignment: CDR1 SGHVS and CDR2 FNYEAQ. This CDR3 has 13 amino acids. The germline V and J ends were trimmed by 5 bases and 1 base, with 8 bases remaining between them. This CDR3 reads CASSQQRNTEAFF. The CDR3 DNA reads TGTGCCAGCAGCCAACAACGGAACACTGAAGCTTTCTTT.

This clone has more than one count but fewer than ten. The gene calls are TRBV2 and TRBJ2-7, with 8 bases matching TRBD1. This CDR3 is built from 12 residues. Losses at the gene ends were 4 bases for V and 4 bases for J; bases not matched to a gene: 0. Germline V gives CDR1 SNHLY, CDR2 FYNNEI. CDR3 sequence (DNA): TGTGCCAGCAGTGGACAGGGGTACGAGCAGTACTTC. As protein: CASSGQGYEQYF.

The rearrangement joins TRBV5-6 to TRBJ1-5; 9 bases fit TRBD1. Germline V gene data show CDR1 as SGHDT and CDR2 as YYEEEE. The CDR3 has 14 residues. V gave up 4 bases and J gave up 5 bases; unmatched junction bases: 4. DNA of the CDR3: TGTGCCAGCAGCGAGACAGGGGGGGATCAGCCCCAGCATTTT. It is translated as CASSETGGDQPQHF.

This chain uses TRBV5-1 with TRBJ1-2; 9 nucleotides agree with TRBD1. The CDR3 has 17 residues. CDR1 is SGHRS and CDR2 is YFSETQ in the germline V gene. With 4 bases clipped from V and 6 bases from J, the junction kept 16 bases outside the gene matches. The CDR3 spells CASSNRDRVVVLDGYTF. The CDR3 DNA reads TGCGCCAGCAGCAATCGGGACAGGGTCGTCGTTTTGGATGGCTACACCTTC. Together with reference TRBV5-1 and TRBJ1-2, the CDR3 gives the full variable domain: KAGVTQTPRYLIKTRGQQVTLSCSPISGHRSVSWYQQTPGQGLQFLFEYFSETQRNKGNFPGRFSGRQFSNSRSEMNVSTLELGDSALYLCASSNRDRVVVLDGYTFGSGTRLTVV.

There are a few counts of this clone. The CDR3 DNA sequence: TGTGCCAGCAGTGTCACCGGGACAGGCTACGAGCAGTACTTC. Residues: CASSVTGTGYEQYF. The gene calls are TRBV27 and TRBJ2-7; TRBD1 matches at 8 bases. This CDR3 comprises 14 residues. Germline CDR1 MNHEY, CDR2 SMNVEV (reference sequence). V was pared by 5 bases and J by 3 bases, with 6 bases of the junction left unmatched.

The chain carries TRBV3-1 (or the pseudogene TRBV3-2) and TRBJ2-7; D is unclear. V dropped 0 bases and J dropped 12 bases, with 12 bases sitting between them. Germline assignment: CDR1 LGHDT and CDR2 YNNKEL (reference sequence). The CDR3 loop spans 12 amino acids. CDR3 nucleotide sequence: TGTGCCAGCAGCCAAGAGGCCCACCAGGTGTACTTC. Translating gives CASSQEAHQVYF.

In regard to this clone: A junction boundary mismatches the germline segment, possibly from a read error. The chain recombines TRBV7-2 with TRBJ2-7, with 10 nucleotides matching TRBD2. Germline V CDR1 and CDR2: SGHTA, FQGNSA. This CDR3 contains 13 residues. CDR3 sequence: CASSLSTAGGLSF. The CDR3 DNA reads TGTGCCAGCAGCTTAAGTACAGCGGGGGGGCTGTCCTTC.

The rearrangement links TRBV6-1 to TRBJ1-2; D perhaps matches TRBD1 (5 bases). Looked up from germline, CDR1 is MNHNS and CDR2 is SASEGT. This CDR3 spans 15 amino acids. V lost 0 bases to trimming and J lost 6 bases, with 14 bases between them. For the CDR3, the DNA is TGTGCCAGCAGTGAAGCACAGGCCCCACTACATGGCTACACCTTC. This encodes CASSEAQAPLHGYTF.

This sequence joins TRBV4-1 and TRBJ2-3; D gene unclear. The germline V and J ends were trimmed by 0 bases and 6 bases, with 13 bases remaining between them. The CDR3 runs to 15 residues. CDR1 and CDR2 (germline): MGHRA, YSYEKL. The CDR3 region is CASSQDSAPRDTQYF. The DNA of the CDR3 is TGCGCCAGCAGCCAAGATTCGGCACCTAGGGATACGCAGTATTTT.

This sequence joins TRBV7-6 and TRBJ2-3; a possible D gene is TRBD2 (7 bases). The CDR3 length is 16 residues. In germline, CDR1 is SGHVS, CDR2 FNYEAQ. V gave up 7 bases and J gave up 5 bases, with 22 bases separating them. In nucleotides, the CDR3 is TGTGCCAGCACCCACAGGCGGCGGGGGCGGGGAGATACGCAGTATTTT. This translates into CASTHRRRGRGDTQYF.

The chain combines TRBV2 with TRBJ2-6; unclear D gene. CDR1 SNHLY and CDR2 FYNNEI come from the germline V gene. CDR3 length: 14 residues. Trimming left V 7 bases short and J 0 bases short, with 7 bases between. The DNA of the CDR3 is TGTGCCAGCACCGGAGACTCTGGGGCCAACGTCCTGACTTTC. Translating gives CASTGDSGANVLTF.

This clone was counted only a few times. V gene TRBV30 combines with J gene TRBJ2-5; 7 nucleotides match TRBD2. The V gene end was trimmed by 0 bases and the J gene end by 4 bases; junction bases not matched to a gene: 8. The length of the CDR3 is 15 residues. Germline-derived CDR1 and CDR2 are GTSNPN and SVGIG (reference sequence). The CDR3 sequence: CAWSVPGRSTETQYF. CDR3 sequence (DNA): TGTGCCTGGAGTGTCCCCGGGAGGAGTACAGAGACCCAGTACTTC.

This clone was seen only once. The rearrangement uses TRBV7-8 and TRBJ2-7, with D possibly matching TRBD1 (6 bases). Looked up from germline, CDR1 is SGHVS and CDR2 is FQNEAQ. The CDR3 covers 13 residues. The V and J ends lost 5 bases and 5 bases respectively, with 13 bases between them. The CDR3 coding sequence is TGTGCCAGCAGCCTCGAGGGGGTCCACGAGCAGTACTTC. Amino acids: CASSLEGVHEQYF. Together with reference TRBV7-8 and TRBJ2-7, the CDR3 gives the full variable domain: GAGVSQSPRYKVAKRGQDVALRCDPISGHVSLFWYQQALGQGPEFLTYFQNEAQLDKSGLPSDRFFAERPEGSVSTLKIQRTQQEDSAVYLCASSLEGVHEQYFGPGTRLTVT.

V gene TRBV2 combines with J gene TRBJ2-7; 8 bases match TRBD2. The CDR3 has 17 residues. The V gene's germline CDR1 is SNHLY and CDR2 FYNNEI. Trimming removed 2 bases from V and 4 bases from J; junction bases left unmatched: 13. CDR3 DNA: TGTGCCAGCAGTGAATCCCTAGGGGGGGGACTAGGTTACGAGCAGTACTTC. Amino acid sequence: CASSESLGGGLGYEQYF.

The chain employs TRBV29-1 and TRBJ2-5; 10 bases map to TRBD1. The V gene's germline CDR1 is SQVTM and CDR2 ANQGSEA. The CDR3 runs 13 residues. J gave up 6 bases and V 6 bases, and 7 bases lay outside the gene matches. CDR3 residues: CSVRTGGGQTQYF. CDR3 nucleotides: TGCAGCGTGCGGACAGGGGGTGGACAGACCCAGTACTTC. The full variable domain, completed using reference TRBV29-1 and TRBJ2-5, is SAVISQKPSRDICQRGTSLTIQCQVDSQVTMMFWYRQQPGQSLTLIATANQGSEATYESGFVIDKFPISRPNLTFSTLTVSNMSPEDSSIYLCSVRTGGGQTQYFGPGTRLLVL.

CDR3 in DNA: TGCGCCAGCAGCTCCTCTGGGGGGTTTGCGAACACTGAAGCTTTCTTT. Protein sequence: CASSSSGGFANTEAFF. The genes are TRBV5-1 and TRBJ1-1, with D perhaps TRBD1 (5 bases). Germline lookup yields CDR1 SGHRS and CDR2 YFSETQ. The V and J ends lost 3 bases and 1 base respectively, with 16 bases between them. This CDR3 region has 16 residues. Filled out from reference TRBV5-1 and TRBJ1-1, the complete variable domain reads KAGVTQTPRYLIKTRGQQVTLSCSPISGHRSVSWYQQTPGQGLQFLFEYFSETQRNKGNFPGRFSGRQFSNSRSEMNVSTLELGDSALYLCASSSSGGFANTEAFFGQGTRLTVV.

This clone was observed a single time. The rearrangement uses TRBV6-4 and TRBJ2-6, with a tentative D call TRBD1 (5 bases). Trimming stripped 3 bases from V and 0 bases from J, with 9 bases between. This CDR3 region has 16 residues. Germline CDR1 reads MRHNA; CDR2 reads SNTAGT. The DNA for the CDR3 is TGTGCCAGCAGTGAGGACATCGACTCTGGGGCCAACGTCCTGACTTTC. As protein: CASSEDIDSGANVLTF.

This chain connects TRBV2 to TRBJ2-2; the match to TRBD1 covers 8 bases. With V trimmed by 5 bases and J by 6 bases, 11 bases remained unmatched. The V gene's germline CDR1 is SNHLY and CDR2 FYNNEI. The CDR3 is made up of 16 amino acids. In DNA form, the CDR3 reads TGTGCCAGCAGTCTCCAGGGGGCAAGGTCTGCCGGGGAGCTGTTTTTT. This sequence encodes CASSLQGARSAGELFF.

The CDR3 sequence is CASTRGDTYNQPQHF. The CDR3 nucleotides read TGTGCCAGCACCCGGGGGGACACCTACAATCAGCCCCAGCATTTT. The chain joins TRBV2 to TRBJ1-5; possibly TRBD1 for D (6 bases). Germline values: CDR1 SNHLY, CDR2 FYNNEI. The V end lost 7 bases, the J end lost 3 bases, and 16 bases lay between the germline ends. This CDR3 has 15 residues.

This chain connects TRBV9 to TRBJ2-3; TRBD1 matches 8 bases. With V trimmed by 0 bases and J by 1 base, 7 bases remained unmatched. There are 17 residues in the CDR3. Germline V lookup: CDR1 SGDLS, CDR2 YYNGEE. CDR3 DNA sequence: TGTGCCAGCAGCGTAGGACAGGGGCGGACCCGCACAGATACGCAGTATTTT. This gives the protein CASSVGQGRTRTDTQYF. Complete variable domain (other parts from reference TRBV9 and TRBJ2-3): DSGVTQTPKHLITATGQRVTLRCSPRSGDLSVYWYQQSLDQGLQFLIQYYNGEERAKGNILERFSAQQFPDLHSELNLSSLELGDSALYFCASSVGQGRTRTDTQYFGPGTRLTVL.

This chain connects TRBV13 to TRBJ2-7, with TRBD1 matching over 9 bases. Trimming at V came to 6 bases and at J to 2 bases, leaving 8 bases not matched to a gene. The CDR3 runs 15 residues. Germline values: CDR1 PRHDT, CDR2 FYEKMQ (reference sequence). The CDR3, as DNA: TGTGCCAGCAGTCAAACAGGGGGCTTTACCTACGAGCAGTACTTC. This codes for CASSQTGGFTYEQYF.

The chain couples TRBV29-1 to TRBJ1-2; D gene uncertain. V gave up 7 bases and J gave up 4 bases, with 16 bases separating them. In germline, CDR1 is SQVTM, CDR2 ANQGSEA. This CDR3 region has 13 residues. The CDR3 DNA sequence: TGCAGCGCCAAAAGGGAGATATTCTATGGCTACACCTTC. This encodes CSAKREIFYGYTF.

CDR3 coding DNA: TGCAGTGCTAGTACGGGGGGGGCCTATAACAATGAGCAGTTCTTC. Translating it yields CSASTGGAYNNEQFF. The chain combines TRBV20-1 with TRBJ2-1, with 8 bases fitting TRBD2. The V and J ends lost 3 bases and 5 bases, in that order; junction bases with no gene match: 9. Germline V lookup: CDR1 DFQATT, CDR2 SNEGSKA (reference sequence). CDR3 length equals 15 residues.

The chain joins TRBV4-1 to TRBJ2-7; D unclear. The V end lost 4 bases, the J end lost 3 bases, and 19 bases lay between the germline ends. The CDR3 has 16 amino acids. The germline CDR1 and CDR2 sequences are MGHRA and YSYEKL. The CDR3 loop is CASSLDPVNYYYEQYF. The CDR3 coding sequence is TGCGCCAGCAGCCTTGACCCCGTCAACTACTACTACGAGCAGTACTTC.

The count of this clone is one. CDR3 sequence reads: CASRARGEPYEQYF. The CDR3 nucleotides are TGCGCCAGCAGGGCCCGGGGGGAACCCTACGAGCAGTACTTC. This chain links TRBV10-1 with TRBJ2-7, with 7 bases aligning to TRBD2. Germline lookup yields CDR1 WNHNN and CDR2 SYGVQD (reference sequence). There are 14 residues in the CDR3. The J segment lost 2 bases and the V segment lost 6 bases, leaving 7 bases of the junction unmatched.

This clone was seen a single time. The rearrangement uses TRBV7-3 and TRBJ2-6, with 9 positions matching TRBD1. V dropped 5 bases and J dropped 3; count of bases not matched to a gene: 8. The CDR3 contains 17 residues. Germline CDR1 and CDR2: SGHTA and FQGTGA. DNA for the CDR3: TGTGCCAGCAGCAAATATGGGACAGGGATTGGGGCCAACGTCCTGACTTTC. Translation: CASSKYGTGIGANVLTF.

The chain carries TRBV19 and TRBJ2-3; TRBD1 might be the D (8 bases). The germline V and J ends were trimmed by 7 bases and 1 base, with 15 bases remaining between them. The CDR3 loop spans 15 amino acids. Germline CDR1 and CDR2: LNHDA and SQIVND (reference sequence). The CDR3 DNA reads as TGTGCCAGTAAGCGGGACAGGAGTTGCACAGATACGCAGTATTTT. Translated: CASKRDRSCTDTQYF.

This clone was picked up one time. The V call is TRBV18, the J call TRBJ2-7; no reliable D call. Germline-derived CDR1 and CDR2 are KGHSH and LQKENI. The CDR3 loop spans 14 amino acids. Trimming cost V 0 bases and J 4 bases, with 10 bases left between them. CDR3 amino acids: CASSPPLVRYEQYF. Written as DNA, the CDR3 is TGTGCCAGCTCACCACCCCTAGTACGGTACGAGCAGTACTTC.

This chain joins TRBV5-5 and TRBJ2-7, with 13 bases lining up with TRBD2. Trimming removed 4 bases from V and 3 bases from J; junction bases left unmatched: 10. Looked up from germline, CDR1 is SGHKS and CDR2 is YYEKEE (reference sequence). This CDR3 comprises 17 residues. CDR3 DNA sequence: TGTGCCAGCAGCCGGACTAGCGGGGGAGCCGAACTCTACGAGCAGTACTTC. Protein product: CASSRTSGGAELYEQYF.